A selection of T cell receptor beta chains follows, all from one sample in a study of identifying expanded T cells in peripheral blood. This table comes from immunoSEQ multiplex PCR, and its TCRdb copy is limited to in-frame clones, with some not included. The table shows about 82,000 clones, with 85% to 90% occurring only once. The sequenced sample consisted of blood. Every receptor here comes from a person aged 18 to 75 in good health. The CDR3 runs from the conserved cysteine through the conserved F or W. Some rows have no size entry. The others give once, few or many, or a class for an expanded clone.

J: TRBJ2-7
V: TRBV28
size: once
length: 16
CDR3: CASSTPSQGFRIEQYF

J: TRBJ1-5
V: TRBV4-1
size: NA
length: 15
CDR3: CASSQEDYSNQPQHF

J: TRBJ2-1
V: TRBV9
size: NA
length: 14
CDR3: CASSVGSLYNEQFF

J: TRBJ2-1
V: TRBV19
size: NA
length: 15
CDR3: CASSPSRSSYNEQFF

J: TRBJ1-2
V: TRBV6-6
size: once
length: 15
CDR3: CASSGTTGDSGGYTF

J: TRBJ1-6
V: TRBV11-2
size: NA
length: 15
CDR3: CASSYPRGQGSPLHF

J: TRBJ2-1
V: TRBV27
size: NA
length: 18
CDR3: CASSFRGVDWGSYNEQFF

J: TRBJ1-2
V: TRBV7-9
size: NA
length: 15
CDR3: CASSHTDSANYGYTF

J: TRBJ1-2
V: TRBV9
size: NA
length: 16
CDR3: CASSVAPGGGNYGYTF

J: TRBJ1-1
V: TRBV9
size: NA
length: 14
CDR3: CASSVDGANTEAFF

J: TRBJ1-2
V: TRBV6-5
size: NA
length: 15
CDR3: CASSYDGTGHGGYTF

J: TRBJ1-1
V: TRBV6-1
size: NA
length: 13
CDR3: CASSAKGGTEAFF

J: TRBJ2-1
V: TRBV6-4
size: NA
length: 16
CDR3: CASSDDGQREKDEQFF

J: TRBJ1-2
V: TRBV4-2
size: NA
length: 15
CDR3: CASRRVTGANYGYTF

J: TRBJ1-2
V: TRBV7-9
size: NA
length: 17
CDR3: CASSKFKQGPHNYGYTF